This T cell receptor beta chain came from a study of blood T cell repertoires in COVID-19. The wider study: Samples taken during acute and convalescent COVID-19 were collected in the United States, Italy and Spain. T cells, B-cell-depleted T cells, or PBMCs provided the cDNA or gDNA that served as material.

This CDR3 region has 13 residues. Germline V CDR1 and CDR2: KGHSH, LQKENI. Trimming left V 5 bases short and J 7 bases short, with 14 bases between. Per the original methods: Estimation of nucleated cell counts relied on the amplification of reference gene primers. Libraries were prepared by immunoSEQ multiplex PCR; TCRdb keeps only in-frame clonotypes and omits some of them. That table furnishes V, J and clone size, whereas the DNA furnished D and trimming. This repertoire shows about 100,000 clones, roughly nine tenths found once; its top ten account for approximately 2%. Sequences were obtained from peripheral blood. The J gene is TRBJ1-1, the V gene TRBV18; the D gene is possibly TRBD1 (6 bases). The source is a man aged 45-60 years with active COVID-19. Written as DNA, the CDR3 is TGTGCCAGCTCATCTCGACAGGTTGATGAAGCTTTCTTT. Its protein product is CASSSRQVDEAFF.